The following is a T cell receptor beta chain sequence with its context. Its matching antigen is unknown. TCRdb's copy holds only in-frame clones and misses some; the assay was immunoSEQ multiplex PCR. The data show around 600,000 clones, around 95% seen once. J was trimmed by 6 bases and V by 6 bases; bases with no gene match: 12. CDR3 length: 16 amino acids. Germline V gene sequence: CDR1 PRHDT, CDR2 FYEKMQ (reference sequence). CD45RO negativity and positive selection for CCR7 defined naive CD8 cells, a population that excluded terminally differentiated effector memory CD45RA+ cells. The sample originates from a study of shared clonotypes between healthy human individuals. For the study at large: Each donor contributed plates that comprised three CD4 naive, three CD4 memory, two CD8 naive and one CD8 memory. Study results and limitations: Since donors were few, the genetic and exposure-history diversity represented was limited. Clonotype sharing among donors was expected to depend on sequencing depth. Of the naive CD4 clonotypes, about 5% were shared across a few donors.

This TCR derives from a woman aged 25 to 45 in good health. The sequenced sample consisted of naive CD8+ T cells sorted from blood. V usage is TRBV13 and J usage is TRBJ2-7; 12 positions match TRBD2. CDR3 bases: TGTGCCAGCAGACCCCAGACTAGCGGGAGAGCGGGCGAGCAGTACTTC. This encodes CASRPQTSGRAGEQYF.